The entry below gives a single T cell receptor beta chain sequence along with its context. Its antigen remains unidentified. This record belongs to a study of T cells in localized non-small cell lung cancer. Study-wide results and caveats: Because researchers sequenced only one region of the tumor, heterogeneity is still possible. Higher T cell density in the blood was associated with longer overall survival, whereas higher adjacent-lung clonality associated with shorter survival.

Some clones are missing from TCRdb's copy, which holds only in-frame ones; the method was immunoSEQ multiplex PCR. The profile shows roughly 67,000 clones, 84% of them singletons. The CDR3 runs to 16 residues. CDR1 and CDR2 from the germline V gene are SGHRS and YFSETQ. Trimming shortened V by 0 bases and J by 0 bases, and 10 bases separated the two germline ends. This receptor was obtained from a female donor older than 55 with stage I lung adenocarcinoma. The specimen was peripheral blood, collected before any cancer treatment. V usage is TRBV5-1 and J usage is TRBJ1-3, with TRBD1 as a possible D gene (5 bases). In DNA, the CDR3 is TGCGCCAGCAGCTTGGCAGGGACCCCCTCTGGAAACACCATATATTTT. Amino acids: CASSLAGTPSGNTIYF.